These 2 T cell receptor beta chains share one sample of origin, sequenced in a study of blood T cells in healthy people across ages. With a J-beta primer mix and a sample-barcoded 5' primer, a second PCR ran about 7 to 12 cycles. MiXCR was run by TCRdb on the 5' RACE reads, yielding one entry per CDR3 protein. The sample yields about 1.7 million distinct CDR3 sequences, 28% seen once. Sequencing was done on a sample of blood. These receptor sequences come from a woman aged 25 to 39 in good health.

The V call is TRBV4-1, the J call TRBJ1-1; no clear D gene. The germline V and J ends were trimmed by 1 base and 0 bases, with 6 bases remaining between them. This CDR3 spans 14 amino acids. Germline values: CDR1 MGHRA, CDR2 YSYEKL. CDR3 nucleotides: TGCGCCAGCAGCCAAGGACTGATGAACACTGAAGCTTTCTTT. This sequence encodes CASSQGLMNTEAFF.

Concerning this clonotype: A much larger clone differs from this one at a single base, so this may be a read error. The V call is TRBV24-1, the J call TRBJ2-4, with D uncertain. The V gene's germline CDR1 is KGHDR and CDR2 SFDVKD. V was cut by 1 base and J by 13 bases, with 10 bases left in between. This CDR3 spans 12 amino acids. The CDR3 sequence is CATSDFGNEQYF. CDR3 nucleotides: TGTGCCACCAGTGATTTCGGAAATGAGCAGTACTTC.